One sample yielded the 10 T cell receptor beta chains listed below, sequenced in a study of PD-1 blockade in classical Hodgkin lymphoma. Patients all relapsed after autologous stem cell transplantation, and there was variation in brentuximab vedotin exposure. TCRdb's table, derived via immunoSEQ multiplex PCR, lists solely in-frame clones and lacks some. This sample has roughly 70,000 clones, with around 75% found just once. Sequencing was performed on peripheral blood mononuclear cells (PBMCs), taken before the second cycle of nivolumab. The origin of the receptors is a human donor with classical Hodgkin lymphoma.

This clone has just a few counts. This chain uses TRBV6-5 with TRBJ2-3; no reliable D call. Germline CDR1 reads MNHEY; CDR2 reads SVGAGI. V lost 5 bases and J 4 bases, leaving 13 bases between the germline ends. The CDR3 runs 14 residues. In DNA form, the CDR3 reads TGTGCCAGCAGTGAGGCCCGGCGTCCAGATACGCAGTATTTT. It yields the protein CASSEARRPDTQYF.

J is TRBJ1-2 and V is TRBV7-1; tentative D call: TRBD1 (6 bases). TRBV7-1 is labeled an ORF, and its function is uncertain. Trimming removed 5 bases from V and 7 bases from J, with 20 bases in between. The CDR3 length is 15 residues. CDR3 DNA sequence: TGTGCCAGCAGCCCCCGGACAGAAGCTGACCCTGGCTACACCTTC. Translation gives CASSPRTEADPGYTF.

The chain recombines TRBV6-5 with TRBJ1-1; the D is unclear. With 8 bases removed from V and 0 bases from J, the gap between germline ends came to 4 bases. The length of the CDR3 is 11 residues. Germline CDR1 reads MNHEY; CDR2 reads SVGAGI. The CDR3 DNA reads TGTGCCAGCCGAATGAACACTGAAGCTTTCTTT. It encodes CASRMNTEAFF.

The chain's CDR3 is CASSRLAGGPEETQYF. The CDR3 nucleotides read TGTGCCAGCAGCCGACTAGCGGGGGGGCCGGAGGAGACCCAGTACTTC. The J gene is TRBJ2-5, the V gene TRBV7-9, with 14 bases identical to TRBD2. The CDR3 totals 16 residues. CDR1 and CDR2 from the germline V gene are SEHNR and FQNEAQ (reference sequence). The ends lost 5 bases at V and 5 bases at J; junction bases unmatched: 7.

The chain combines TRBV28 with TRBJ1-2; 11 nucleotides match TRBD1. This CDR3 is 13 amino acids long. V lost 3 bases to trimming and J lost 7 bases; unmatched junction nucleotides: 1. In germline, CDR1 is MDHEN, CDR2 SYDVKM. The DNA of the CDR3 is TGTGCCAGCAGTTTCGGGACAGGGGGTGGCTACACCTTC. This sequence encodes CASSFGTGGGYTF.

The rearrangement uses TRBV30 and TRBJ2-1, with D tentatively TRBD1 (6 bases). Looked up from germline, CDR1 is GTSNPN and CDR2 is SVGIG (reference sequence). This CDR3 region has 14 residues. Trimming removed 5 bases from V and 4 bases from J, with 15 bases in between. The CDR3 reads CAWHRAIRYNEQFF. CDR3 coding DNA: TGTGCCTGGCACAGGGCGATAAGATACAATGAGCAGTTCTTC.

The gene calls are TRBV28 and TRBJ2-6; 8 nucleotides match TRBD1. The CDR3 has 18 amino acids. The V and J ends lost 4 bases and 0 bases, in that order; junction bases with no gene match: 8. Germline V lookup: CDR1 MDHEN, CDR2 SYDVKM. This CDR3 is CASSSRQGTYSGANVLTF. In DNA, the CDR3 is TGTGCCAGCAGTTCAAGACAGGGGACTTACTCTGGGGCCAACGTCCTGACTTTC.

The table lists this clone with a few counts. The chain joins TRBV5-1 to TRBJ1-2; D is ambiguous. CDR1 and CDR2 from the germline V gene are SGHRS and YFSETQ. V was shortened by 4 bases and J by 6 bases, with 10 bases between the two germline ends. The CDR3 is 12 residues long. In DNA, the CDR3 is TGCGCCAGCAGCCCGAACATAGATGGCTACACCTTC. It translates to CASSPNIDGYTF.

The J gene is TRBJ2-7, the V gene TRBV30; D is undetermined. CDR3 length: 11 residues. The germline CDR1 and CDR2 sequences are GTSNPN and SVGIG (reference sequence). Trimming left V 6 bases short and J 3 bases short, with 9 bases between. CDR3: CACNPGYEQYF. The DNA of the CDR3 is TGTGCCTGTAACCCAGGCTACGAGCAGTACTTC.

The CDR3 sequence: CASSESIGRGEQFF. The CDR3 DNA reads TGCGCCAGCAGTGAGTCGATAGGCCGGGGTGAGCAGTTCTTC. The rearrangement uses TRBV10-1 and TRBJ2-1; a weak D match, TRBD2 (5 bases). Germline values: CDR1 WNHNN, CDR2 SYGVQD (reference sequence). The CDR3 sequence is 14 residues long. Trimming shortened V by 0 bases and J by 9 bases, and 12 bases separated the two germline ends.